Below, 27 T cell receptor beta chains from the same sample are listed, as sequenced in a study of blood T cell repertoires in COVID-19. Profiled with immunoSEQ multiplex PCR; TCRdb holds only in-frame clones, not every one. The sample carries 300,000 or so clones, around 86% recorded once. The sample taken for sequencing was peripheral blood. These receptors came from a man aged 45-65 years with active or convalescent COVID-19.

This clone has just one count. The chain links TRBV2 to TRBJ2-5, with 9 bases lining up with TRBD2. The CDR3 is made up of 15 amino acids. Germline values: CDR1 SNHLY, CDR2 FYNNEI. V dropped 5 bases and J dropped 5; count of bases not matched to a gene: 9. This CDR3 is CASSKVAGVGETQYF. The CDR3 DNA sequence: TGTGCCAGCAGTAAGGTAGCGGGAGTAGGGGAGACCCAGTACTTC. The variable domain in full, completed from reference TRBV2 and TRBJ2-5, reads EPEVTQTPSHQVTQMGQEVILRCVPISNHLYFYWYRQILGQKVEFLVSFYNNEISEKSEIFDDQFSVERPDGSNFTLKIRSTKLEDSAMYFCASSKVAGVGETQYFGPGTRLLVL.

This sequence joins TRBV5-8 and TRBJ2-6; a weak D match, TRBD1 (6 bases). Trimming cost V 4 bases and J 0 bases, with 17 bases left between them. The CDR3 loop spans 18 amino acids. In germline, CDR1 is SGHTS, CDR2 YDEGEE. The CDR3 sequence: CASSRWDNLDSGANVLTF. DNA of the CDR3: TGTGCCAGCAGCCGATGGGACAACTTAGACTCTGGGGCCAACGTCCTGACTTTC.

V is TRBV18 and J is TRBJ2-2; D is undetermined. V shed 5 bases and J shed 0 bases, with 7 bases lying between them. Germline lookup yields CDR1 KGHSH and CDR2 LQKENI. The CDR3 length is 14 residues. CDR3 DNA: TGTGCCAGCTCAATCACTCCGAACACCGGGGAGCTGTTTTTT. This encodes CASSITPNTGELFF. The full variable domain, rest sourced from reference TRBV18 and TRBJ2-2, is NAGVMQNPRHLVRRRGQEARLRCSPMKGHSHVYWYRQLPEEGLKFMVYLQKENIIDESGMPKERFSAEFPKEGPSILRIQQVVRGDSAAYFCASSITPNTGELFFGEGSRLTVL.

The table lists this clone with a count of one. The chain's CDR3 is CASSHQLDSGAGELFF. In nucleotides, the CDR3 is TGTGCCAGCAGCCATCAATTGGATTCGGGGGCCGGGGAGCTGTTTTTT. This chain connects TRBV7-2 to TRBJ2-2, with D maybe TRBD2 (6 bases). Trimming cost V 5 bases and J 6 bases, with 19 bases left between them. The CDR3 runs to 16 residues. Per germline, CDR1 SGHTA and CDR2 FQGNSA.

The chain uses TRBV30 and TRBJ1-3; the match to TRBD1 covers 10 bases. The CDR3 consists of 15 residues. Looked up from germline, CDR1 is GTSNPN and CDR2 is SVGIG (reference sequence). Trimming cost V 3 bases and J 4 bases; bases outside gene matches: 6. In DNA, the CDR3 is TGTGCCTGGAGCGGGACAGGGGCGCAAGGAAACACCATATATTTT. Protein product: CAWSGTGAQGNTIYF.

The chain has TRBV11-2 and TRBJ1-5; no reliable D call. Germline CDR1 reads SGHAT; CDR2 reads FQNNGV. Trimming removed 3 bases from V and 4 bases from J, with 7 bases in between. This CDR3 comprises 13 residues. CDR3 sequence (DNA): TGTGCCAGCAGCTTGTCGGAGAATCAGCCCCAGCATTTT. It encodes CASSLSENQPQHF. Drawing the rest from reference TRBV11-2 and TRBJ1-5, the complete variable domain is EAGVAQSPRYKIIEKRQSVAFWCNPISGHATLYWYQQILGQGPKLLIQFQNNGVVDDSQLPKDRFSAERLKGVDSTLKIQPAKLEDSAVYLCASSLSENQPQHFGDGTRLSIL.

This CDR3 reads CASRSGSLNTEAFF. The CDR3 nucleotides read TGTGCCAGCAGGTCGGGTTCACTAAACACTGAAGCTTTCTTT. The chain carries TRBV28 and TRBJ1-1; D not resolved. The CDR3 totals 14 residues. From germline, CDR1 is MDHEN and CDR2 SYDVKM. Trimming took 6 bases from V and 2 from J, leaving 13 bases between them.

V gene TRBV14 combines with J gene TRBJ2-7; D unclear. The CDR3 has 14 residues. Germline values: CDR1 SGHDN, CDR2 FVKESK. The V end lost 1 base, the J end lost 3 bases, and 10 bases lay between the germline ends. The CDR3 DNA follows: TGTGCCAGCAGCCAAGGCCAGGCCTACTACGAGCAGTACTTC. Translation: CASSQGQAYYEQYF. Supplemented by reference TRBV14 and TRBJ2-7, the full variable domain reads EAGVTQFPSHSVIEKGQTVTLRCDPISGHDNLYWYRRVMGKEIKFLLHFVKESKQDESGMPNNRFLAERTGGTYSTLKVQPAELEDSGVYFCASSQGQAYYEQYFGPGTRLTVT.

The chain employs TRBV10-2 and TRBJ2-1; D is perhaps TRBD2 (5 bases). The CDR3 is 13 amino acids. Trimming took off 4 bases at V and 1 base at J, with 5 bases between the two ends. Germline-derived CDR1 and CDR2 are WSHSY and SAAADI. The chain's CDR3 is CASSGGSYNEQFF. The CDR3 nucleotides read TGCGCCAGCAGTGGAGGGTCCTACAATGAGCAGTTCTTC.

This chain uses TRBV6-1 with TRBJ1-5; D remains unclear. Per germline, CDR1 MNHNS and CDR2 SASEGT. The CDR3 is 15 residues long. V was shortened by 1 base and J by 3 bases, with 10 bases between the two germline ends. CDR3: CASSEGPGINQPQHF. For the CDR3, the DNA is TGTGCCAGCAGTGAAGGGCCGGGAATCAATCAGCCCCAGCATTTT.

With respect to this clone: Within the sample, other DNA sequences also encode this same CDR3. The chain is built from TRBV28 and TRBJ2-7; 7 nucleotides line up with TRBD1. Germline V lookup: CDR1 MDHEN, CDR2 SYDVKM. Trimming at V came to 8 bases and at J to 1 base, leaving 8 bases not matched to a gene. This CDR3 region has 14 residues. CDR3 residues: CASRTTGLSYEQYF. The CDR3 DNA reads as TGTGCCAGCCGAACGACAGGGCTTTCCTACGAGCAGTACTTC.

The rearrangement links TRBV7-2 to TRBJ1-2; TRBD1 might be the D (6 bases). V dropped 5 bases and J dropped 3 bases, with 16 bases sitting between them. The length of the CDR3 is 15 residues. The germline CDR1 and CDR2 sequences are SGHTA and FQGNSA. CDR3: CASSPYRVGDYGYTF. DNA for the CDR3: TGTGCCAGCAGCCCCTACAGGGTAGGAGACTATGGCTACACCTTC.

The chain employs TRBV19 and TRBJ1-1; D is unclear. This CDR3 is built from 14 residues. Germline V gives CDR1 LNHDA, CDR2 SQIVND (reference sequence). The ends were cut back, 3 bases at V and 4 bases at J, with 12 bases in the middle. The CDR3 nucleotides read TGTGCCAGTAGTATTCCTCTGGGGAGCACTGAAGCTTTCTTT. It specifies CASSIPLGSTEAFF.

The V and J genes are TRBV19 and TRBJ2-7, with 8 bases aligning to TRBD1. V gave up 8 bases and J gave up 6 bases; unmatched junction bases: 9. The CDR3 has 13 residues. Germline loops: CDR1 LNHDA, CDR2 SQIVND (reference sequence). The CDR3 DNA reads TGTGCCAGTGCCGACAGGGGCCAACGCGAGCAGTACTTC. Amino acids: CASADRGQREQYF.

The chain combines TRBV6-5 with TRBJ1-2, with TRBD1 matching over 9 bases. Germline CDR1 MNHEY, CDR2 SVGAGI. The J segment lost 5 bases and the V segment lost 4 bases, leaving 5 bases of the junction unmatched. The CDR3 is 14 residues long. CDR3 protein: CASSWGQGGYGYTF. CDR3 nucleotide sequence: TGTGCCAGCAGTTGGGGACAGGGCGGGTATGGCTACACCTTC.

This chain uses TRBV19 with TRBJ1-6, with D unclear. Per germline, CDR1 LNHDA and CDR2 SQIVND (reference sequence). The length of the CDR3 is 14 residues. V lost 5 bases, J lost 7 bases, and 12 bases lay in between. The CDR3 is CASSARGNNSPLHF. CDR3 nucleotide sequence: TGTGCCAGTAGTGCTCGAGGGAACAATTCACCCCTCCACTTT.

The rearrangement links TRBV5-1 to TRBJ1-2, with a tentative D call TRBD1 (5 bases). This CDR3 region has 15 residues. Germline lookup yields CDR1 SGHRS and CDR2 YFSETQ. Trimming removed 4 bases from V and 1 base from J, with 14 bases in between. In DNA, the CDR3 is TGCGCCAGCAGCCCACGGGACTACTTTAACTATGGCTACACCTTC. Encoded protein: CASSPRDYFNYGYTF. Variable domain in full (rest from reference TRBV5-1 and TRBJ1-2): KAGVTQTPRYLIKTRGQQVTLSCSPISGHRSVSWYQQTPGQGLQFLFEYFSETQRNKGNFPGRFSGRQFSNSRSEMNVSTLELGDSALYLCASSPRDYFNYGYTFGSGTRLTVV.

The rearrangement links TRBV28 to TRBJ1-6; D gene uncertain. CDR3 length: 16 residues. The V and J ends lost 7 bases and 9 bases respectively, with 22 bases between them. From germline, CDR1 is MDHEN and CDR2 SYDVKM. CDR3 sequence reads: CASNPARGNERSPLHF. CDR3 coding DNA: TGTGCCAGCAACCCCGCAAGAGGTAACGAGCGTTCACCCCTCCACTTT. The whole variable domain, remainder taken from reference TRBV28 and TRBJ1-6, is DVKVTQSSRYLVKRTGEKVFLECVQDMDHENMFWYRQDPGLGLRLIYFSYDVKMKEKGDIPEGYSVSREKKERFSLILESASTNQTSMYLCASNPARGNERSPLHFGNGTRLTVT.

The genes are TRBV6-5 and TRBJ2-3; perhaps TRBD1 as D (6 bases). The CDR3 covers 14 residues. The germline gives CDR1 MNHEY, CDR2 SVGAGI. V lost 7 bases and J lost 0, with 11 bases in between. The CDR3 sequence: CASTTGRSTDTQYF. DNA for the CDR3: TGTGCCAGCACCACAGGGCGTAGCACAGATACGCAGTATTTT.

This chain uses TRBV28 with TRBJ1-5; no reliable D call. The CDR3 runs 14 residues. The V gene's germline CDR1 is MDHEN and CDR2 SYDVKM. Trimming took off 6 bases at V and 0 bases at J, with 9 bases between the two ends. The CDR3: CASRIQSSNQPQHF. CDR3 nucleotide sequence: TGTGCCAGCAGGATCCAGTCTAGCAATCAGCCCCAGCATTTT.

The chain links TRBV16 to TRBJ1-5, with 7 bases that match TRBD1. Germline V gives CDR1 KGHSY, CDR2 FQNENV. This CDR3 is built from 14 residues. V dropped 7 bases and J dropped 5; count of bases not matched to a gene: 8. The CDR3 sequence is CASTTRQGYQPQHF. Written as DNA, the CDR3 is TGTGCCAGCACCACCCGACAGGGTTATCAGCCCCAGCATTTT.

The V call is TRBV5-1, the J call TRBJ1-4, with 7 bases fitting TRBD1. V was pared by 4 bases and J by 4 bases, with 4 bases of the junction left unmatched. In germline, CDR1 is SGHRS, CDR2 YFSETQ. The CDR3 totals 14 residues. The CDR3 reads CASSAGQSNEKLFF. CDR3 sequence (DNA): TGCGCCAGCAGCGCGGGACAGAGTAATGAAAAACTGTTTTTT. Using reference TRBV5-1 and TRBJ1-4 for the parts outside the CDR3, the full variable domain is KAGVTQTPRYLIKTRGQQVTLSCSPISGHRSVSWYQQTPGQGLQFLFEYFSETQRNKGNFPGRFSGRQFSNSRSEMNVSTLELGDSALYLCASSAGQSNEKLFFGSGTQLSVL.

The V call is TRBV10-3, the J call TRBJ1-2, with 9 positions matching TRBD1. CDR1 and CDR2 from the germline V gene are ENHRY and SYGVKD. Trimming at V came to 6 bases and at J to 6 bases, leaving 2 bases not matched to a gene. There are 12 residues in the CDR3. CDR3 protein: CAIRGQGNGYTF. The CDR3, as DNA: TGTGCCATCAGGGGACAGGGAAATGGCTACACCTTC.

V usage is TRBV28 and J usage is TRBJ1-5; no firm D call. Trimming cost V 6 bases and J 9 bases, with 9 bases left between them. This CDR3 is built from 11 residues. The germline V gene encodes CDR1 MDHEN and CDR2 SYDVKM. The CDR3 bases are TGTGCCAGCAGAGGTTCGGGGCCCCAGCATTTT. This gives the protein CASRGSGPQHF.

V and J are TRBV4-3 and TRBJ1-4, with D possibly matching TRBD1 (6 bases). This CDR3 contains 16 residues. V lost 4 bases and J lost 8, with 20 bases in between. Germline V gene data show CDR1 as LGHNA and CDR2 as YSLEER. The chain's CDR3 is CASSPLGAGDVEKLFF. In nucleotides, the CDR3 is TGCGCCAGCAGCCCCCTCGGAGCAGGGGATGTAGAAAAACTGTTTTTT.

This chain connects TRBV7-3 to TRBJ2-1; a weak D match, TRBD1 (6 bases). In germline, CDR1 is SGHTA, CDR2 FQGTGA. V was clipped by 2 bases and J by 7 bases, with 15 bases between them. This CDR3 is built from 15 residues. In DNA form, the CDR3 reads TGTGCCAGCAGCTTAGGGGCAGGGGAGAGAAATGAGCAGTTCTTC. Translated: CASSLGAGERNEQFF.

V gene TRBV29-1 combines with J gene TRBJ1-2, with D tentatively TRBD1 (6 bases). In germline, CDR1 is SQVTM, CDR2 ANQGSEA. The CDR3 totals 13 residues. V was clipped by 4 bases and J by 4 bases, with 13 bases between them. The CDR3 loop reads CSVVPQGFYGYTF. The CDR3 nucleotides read TGCAGCGTTGTACCACAGGGCTTCTATGGCTACACCTTC.